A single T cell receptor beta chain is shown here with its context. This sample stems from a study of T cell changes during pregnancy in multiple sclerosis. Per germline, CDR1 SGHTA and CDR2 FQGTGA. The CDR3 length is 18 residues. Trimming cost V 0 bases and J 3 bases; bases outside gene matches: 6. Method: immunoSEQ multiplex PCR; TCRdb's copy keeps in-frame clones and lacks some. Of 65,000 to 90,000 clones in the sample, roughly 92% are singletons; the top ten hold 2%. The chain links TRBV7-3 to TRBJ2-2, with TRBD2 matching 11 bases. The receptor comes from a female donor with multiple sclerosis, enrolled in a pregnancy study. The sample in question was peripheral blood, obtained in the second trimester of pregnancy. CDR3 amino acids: CASSLTVAGGPDTGELFF. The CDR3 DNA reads TGTGCCAGCAGCTTAACGGTAGCGGGAGGGCCGGACACCGGGGAGCTGTTTTTT.